This TCR beta chain was sequenced for a study of blood T cell repertoires in COVID-19. For the study at large: T cells, B-cell-depleted T cells, or PBMCs provided the cDNA or gDNA that served as material.

The CDR3 has 12 residues. Germline loops: CDR1 MNHNY, CDR2 SVGAGI (reference sequence). The trim removed 8 bases at V and 8 bases at J, leaving 5 bases unmatched. TCRdb keeps only in-frame clones here, not all; method: immunoSEQ multiplex PCR. The sample shows 80,000 to 90,000 clones, around 88% of them seen only once. The source of this sequence is a man aged 80 or over with active or convalescent COVID-19. V usage is TRBV6-6 and J usage is TRBJ1-2; 10 bases agree with TRBD1. The sequenced sample was peripheral blood. The CDR3 bases are TGTGCCAGCCGACCGGGACAGGGGGGCTACACCTTC. Translated, it gives CASRPGQGGYTF.